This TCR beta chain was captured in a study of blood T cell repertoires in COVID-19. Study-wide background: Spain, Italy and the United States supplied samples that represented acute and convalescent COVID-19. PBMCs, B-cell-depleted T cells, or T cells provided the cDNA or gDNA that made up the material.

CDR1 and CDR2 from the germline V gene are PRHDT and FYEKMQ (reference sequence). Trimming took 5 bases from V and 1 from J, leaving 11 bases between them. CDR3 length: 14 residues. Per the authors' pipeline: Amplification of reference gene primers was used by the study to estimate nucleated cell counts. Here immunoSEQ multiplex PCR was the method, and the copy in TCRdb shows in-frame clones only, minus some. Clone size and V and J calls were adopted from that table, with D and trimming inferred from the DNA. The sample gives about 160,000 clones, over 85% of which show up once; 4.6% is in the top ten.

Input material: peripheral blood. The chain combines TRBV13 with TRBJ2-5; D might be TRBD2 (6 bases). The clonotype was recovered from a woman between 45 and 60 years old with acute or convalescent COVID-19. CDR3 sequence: CASSTVAAQETQYF. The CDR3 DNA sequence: TGTGCCAGCAGCACTGTAGCGGCCCAAGAGACCCAGTACTTC.